This entry is about one T cell receptor beta chain. This sample was taken from a study of blood T cell repertoires in COVID-19. V lost 4 bases to trimming and J lost 7 bases, with 10 bases between them. The CDR3 runs 12 residues. Germline V gene lookup returns CDR1 SGHTA and CDR2 FQGTGA. This table comes from immunoSEQ multiplex PCR, and its TCRdb copy is limited to in-frame clones, with some not included. The sample has tens of thousands of clones; about 89% are singletons. The sequenced sample consisted of peripheral blood. The genes are TRBV7-3 and TRBJ1-2; no firm D call. This receptor was taken from a human donor in a cohort sampled during active COVID-19. CDR3 loop: CASSSQVLGYTF. The DNA of the CDR3 is TGTGCCAGCAGCTCTCAGGTGCTTGGCTACACCTTC.